What follows are 21 T cell receptor beta chains derived from one specimen sequenced in a study of regulatory T cells in long-lasting Graves disease. Investigators prepared the TCR beta libraries by applying iRepertoire HTBI primers and Arm-PCR of CDR3 regions. TCRdb reprocessed the multiplex PCR reads via MiXCR and lists one record per CDR3 protein. The sample lists 500,000 or so distinct CDR3 sequences; around 16% were seen once. Time point described: newly diagnosed GD, antithyroid drugs for less than 3 months. PBMC RNA was the source of the TCR library. The data also belong to a second study, concerning T cells in Graves' hyperthyroidism and ophthalmopathy.

The sequencing used peripheral blood mononuclear cells (PBMCs), collected at new diagnosis, from a patient treated with antithyroid drugs. All receptors derive from a man aged 40-49 years with Graves disease.

In its sample, this clonotype was seen many times. The chain links TRBV11-2 to TRBJ2-1; 10 nucleotides agree with TRBD2. J was trimmed by 7 bases and V by 2 bases; bases with no gene match: 14. Germline values: CDR1 SGHAT, CDR2 FQNNGV. CDR3 length equals 18 residues. CDR3 sequence: CASSLRLAGSPGWNEQFF. CDR3 nucleotide sequence: TGTGCCAGCAGCTTAAGACTAGCGGGCTCTCCGGGGTGGAATGAGCAGTTCTTC.

This clonotype has more than one count but fewer than ten. The chain combines TRBV9 with TRBJ2-1; 7 nucleotides agree with TRBD1. The V and J ends lost 4 bases and 3 bases, in that order; junction bases with no gene match: 7. Per the germline V gene, CDR1 is SGDLS and CDR2 is YYNGEE. This CDR3 spans 15 amino acids. CDR3 sequence: CASSRGPADYNEQFF. DNA for the CDR3: TGTGCCAGCAGCAGGGGGCCTGCGGACTACAATGAGCAGTTCTTC.

This clonotype was seen at least ten times. V usage is TRBV29-1 and J usage is TRBJ2-1; D not certain. Germline CDR1 SQVTM, CDR2 ANQGSEA. The ends were cut back, 1 base at V and 0 bases at J, with 10 bases in the middle. The CDR3 runs 15 residues. The CDR3 loop is CSVEAFGSSYNEQFF. The CDR3 DNA is TGCAGCGTTGAAGCGTTTGGAAGCTCCTACAATGAGCAGTTCTTC.

Many counts were recorded for this clonotype. The chain recombines TRBV20-1 with TRBJ2-5; TRBD1 is a possible D gene (6 bases). Germline V CDR1 and CDR2: DFQATT, SNEGSKA (reference sequence). CDR3 length: 13 residues. Trimming shortened V by 6 bases and J by 3 bases, and 14 bases separated the two germline ends. The CDR3 loop is CSAARTAKETQYF. CDR3 DNA: TGCAGTGCCGCTCGGACAGCAAAAGAGACCCAGTACTTC.

The V and J genes are TRBV2 and TRBJ2-1; the D gene could be TRBD1 or TRBD2 (5 bases each). There are 16 residues in the CDR3. The V gene lost 6 bases and the J gene lost 4 bases, with 19 bases spanning the gap. The V gene's germline CDR1 is SNHLY and CDR2 FYNNEI. CDR3 nucleotide sequence: TGTGCCAGCAGACCCACGGGACCAGCGGATTACAATGAGCAGTTCTTC. This codes for CASRPTGPADYNEQFF.

The rearrangement uses TRBV28 and TRBJ1-5; 9 nucleotides match TRBD1. Germline V gives CDR1 MDHEN, CDR2 SYDVKM. The CDR3 loop spans 15 amino acids. V dropped 0 bases and J dropped 7; count of bases not matched to a gene: 4. The DNA for the CDR3 is TGTGCCAGCAGTTTATGGAGACAGGGGGTCCAGCCCCAGCATTTT. Translated, it gives CASSLWRQGVQPQHF.

This clonotype has a count of ten or more. The chain combines TRBV7-2 with TRBJ2-5; no clear D gene. V was trimmed by 6 bases and J by 3 bases, leaving 11 bases between them. CDR1 and CDR2 from the germline V gene are SGHTA and FQGNSA. CDR3 length: 13 amino acids. CDR3 in DNA: TGTGCCAGCAGTTTCAGGCAAAAAGAGACCCAGTACTTC. This codes for CASSFRQKETQYF. The full variable domain, in which reference TRBV7-2 and TRBJ2-5 provide the parts outside the CDR3, is GAGVSQSPSNKVTEKGKDVELRCDPISGHTALYWYRQSLGQGLEFLIYFQGNSAPDKSGLPSDRFSAERTGGSVSTLTIQRTQQEDSAVYLCASSFRQKETQYFGPGTRLLVL.

On this clonotype itself: With a much larger clone just one base away, this may be a read error. The chain employs TRBV5-1 and TRBJ2-1; D may be TRBD2 (7 bases). V lost 1 base and J lost 13, with 18 bases in between. This CDR3 has 14 residues. Germline-derived CDR1 and CDR2 are SGHRS and YFSETQ. Here the CDR3 reads CASSLWAGEGDQFF. The DNA for the CDR3 is TGCGCCAGCAGCTTGTGGGCAGGGGAGGGTGACCAGTTCTTC. The full variable domain, rest sourced from reference TRBV5-1 and TRBJ2-1, is KAGVTQTPRYLIKTRGQQVTLSCSPISGHRSVSWYQQTPGQGLQFLFEYFSETQRNKGNFPGRFSGRQFSNSRSEMNVSTLELGDSALYLCASSLWAGEGDQFFGPGTRLTVL.

To note about this clonotype: A read error may produce the germline difference seen at one junction end. This sequence joins TRBV7-2 and TRBJ2-7, with no clear D. Germline values: CDR1 SGHTA, CDR2 FQGNSA. This CDR3 is built from 12 residues. CDR3 coding DNA: TGTGCCGGCAGCTTCTACTCCTACGAGCAGTACTTC. Translating gives CAGSFYSYEQYF.

In its sample, this clonotype was seen many times. The chain links TRBV29-1 to TRBJ1-1; 7 bases are shared with TRBD1. The V gene end was trimmed by 7 bases and the J gene end by 4 bases; junction bases not matched to a gene: 9. The length of the CDR3 is 13 residues. In germline, CDR1 is SQVTM, CDR2 ANQGSEA. CDR3 amino acids: CSATGVGSTEAFF. As DNA, the CDR3 is TGCAGCGCAACAGGGGTGGGGAGCACTGAAGCTTTCTTT.

The chain is built from TRBV9 and TRBJ2-7; D may be TRBD2 (5 bases). This CDR3 comprises 11 residues. Germline V gives CDR1 SGDLS, CDR2 YYNGEE. V was shortened by 7 bases and J by 5 bases, with 10 bases between the two germline ends. The CDR3 here is CASGRLDEQYF. DNA for the CDR3: TGTGCCAGCGGGAGACTTGACGAGCAGTACTTC.

This clonotype was seen at least ten times. This rearrangement joins TRBV18 to TRBJ1-4; no firm D call. The CDR3 extends over 14 amino acids. Deletions cut 2 bases from V and 7 bases from J, with 11 bases between. Germline V gene sequence: CDR1 KGHSH, CDR2 LQKENI. As DNA, the CDR3 is TGTGCCAGCTCACCAGGCGGAAGATCTGAAAAACTGTTTTTT. This codes for CASSPGGRSEKLFF.

This clonotype has more than one count but fewer than ten. The rearrangement joins TRBV20-1 to TRBJ1-4; TRBD1 matches 7 bases. CDR1 is DFQATT, CDR2 SNEGSKA, per germline (reference sequence). CDR3 length: 13 amino acids. The J segment lost 3 bases and the V segment lost 2 bases, leaving 0 bases of the junction unmatched. The CDR3 region is CSARQGANEKLFF. The DNA for the CDR3 is TGCAGTGCTAGACAGGGGGCTAATGAAAAACTGTTTTTT.

This clonotype was seen a handful of times. The CDR3 loop is CASSFDGTSGTGELFF. Written as DNA, the CDR3 is TGTGCCAGCAGTTTTGATGGGACTAGCGGCACCGGGGAGCTGTTTTTT. The V call is TRBV12-3 or TRBV12-4, the J call TRBJ2-2; TRBD2 matches at 11 bases. The CDR3 sequence is 16 residues long. V was pared by 3 bases and J by 4 bases, with 4 bases of the junction left unmatched.

This clonotype was seen at least ten times. The rearrangement links TRBV24-1 to TRBJ2-2, with D possibly TRBD1 on 5 matching bases. CDR3 length: 15 residues. The V gene lost 4 bases and the J gene lost 2 bases, with 10 bases spanning the gap. CDR1 is KGHDR and CDR2 is SFDVKD in the germline V gene. The CDR3 bases are TGTGCCACCAGTGACCCCGACAGAAACACCGGGGAGCTGTTTTTT. It specifies CATSDPDRNTGELFF.

This clonotype has at least ten counts. The chain recombines TRBV2 with TRBJ2-4, with no clear D. This CDR3 is 13 amino acids long. Germline CDR1 SNHLY, CDR2 FYNNEI. V dropped 3 bases and J dropped 1 base, with 4 bases sitting between them. CDR3 DNA: TGTGCCAGCAGTGACAGGGCCAAAAACATTCAGTACTTC. Translation: CASSDRAKNIQYF.

Many counts were recorded for this clonotype. The chain has TRBV2 and TRBJ1-1; no definite D call. The CDR3 covers 10 residues. Germline assignment: CDR1 SNHLY and CDR2 FYNNEI. The germline V and J ends were trimmed by 7 bases and 7 bases, with 7 bases remaining between them. CDR3 nucleotide sequence: TGTGCCAGCACCCCCAGTGAAGCTTTCTTT. Its protein product is CASTPSEAFF.

Ten or more counts support this clonotype. V is TRBV24-1 and J is TRBJ2-7; TRBD2 might be the D (6 bases). CDR1 is KGHDR and CDR2 is SFDVKD in the germline V gene. This CDR3 is 15 amino acids long. The germline V and J ends were trimmed by 3 bases and 2 bases, with 13 bases remaining between them. CDR3 DNA: TGTGCCACCAGTGATCCTCAGGGAGGCGCCTACGAGCAGTACTTC. Its protein product is CATSDPQGGAYEQYF.

The rearrangement links TRBV5-1 to TRBJ1-2; the match to TRBD1 covers 12 bases. CDR1 and CDR2 from the germline V gene are SGHRS and YFSETQ. CDR3 size: 17 residues. With V trimmed by 3 bases and J by 2 bases, 8 bases remained unmatched. The CDR3 reads CASSSQSGTGGNYGYTF. The DNA for the CDR3 is TGCGCCAGCAGCTCCCAATCCGGGACAGGGGGCAACTATGGCTACACCTTC.

This clonotype was seen ten or more times. At one boundary the junction diverges from the germline segment, which might be a read error. This chain connects TRBV5-1 to TRBJ2-7; 7 positions agree with TRBD1. Germline CDR1 reads SGHRS; CDR2 reads YFSETQ. The CDR3 has 14 amino acids. CDR3 residues: CASSPRQGIYEQYF. The CDR3 region has the DNA TGTGCCAGCTCACCACGACAGGGTATCTACGAGCAGTACTTC.

At least ten counts were recorded for this clonotype. This chain joins TRBV7-9 and TRBJ2-6, with TRBD1 matching 7 bases. Germline assignment: CDR1 SEHNR and CDR2 FQNEAQ (reference sequence). The ends lost 3 bases at V and 3 bases at J; junction bases unmatched: 5. The CDR3 extends over 16 amino acids. The CDR3 sequence: CASSLNRGDGANVLTF. The CDR3 DNA follows: TGTGCCAGCAGCTTGAACAGGGGTGATGGGGCCAACGTCCTGACTTTC.